This T cell receptor (beta chain) was obtained from a study of monozygotic twins with inflammatory bowel disease. TCRdb re-called the 5' RACE reads and shows each CDR3 protein once, DNA omitted. There are approximately 400,000 distinct CDR3 sequences in the sample, with 2% to 3% held by the top ten. Germline V gives CDR1 SGHVS, CDR2 FQNEAQ. This CDR3 has 15 amino acids. This sequence originates from a human donor with ulcerative colitis or Crohn's disease, or a healthy co-twin of an affected twin (not recorded which). The chain recombines TRBV7-8 with TRBJ2-7; TCRdb indicates TRBD2, and absent DNA this call remains unverified. The sample consisted of blood. The CDR3 sequence: CASSLKGSFSYEQYF.